The sequence of this T cell receptor (beta chain) was determined in a study of neurological immune-mediated disorders. Each TCR transcript was tagged with a 10-nucleotide random UMI during 5'RACE. TCRdb re-derived calls from the 5' RACE reads in MiXCR, one entry per CDR3 protein. The repertoire holds under 60,000 distinct CDR3 sequences, with roughly 26% as singletons. The CDR3 spans 15 residues. Per the germline V gene, CDR1 is SGHRS and CDR2 is YFSETQ. Losses at the gene ends were 0 bases for V and 2 bases for J; bases not matched to a gene: 4. Ten or more counts support this clonotype. The genes are TRBV5-1 and TRBJ2-5, with TRBD2 matching over 7 bases. Sequencing was performed on PBMCs. This clonotype was sampled from a woman aged 70-85 years in good health. Here the CDR3 reads CASSLVGGKQETQYF. The DNA of the CDR3 is TGCGCCAGCAGCTTGGTGGGGGGGAAACAAGAGACCCAGTACTTC.